Included here is one TCR beta chain sequence, with context. This CDR3 contains 15 residues. The V end lost 5 bases, the J end lost 3 bases, and 16 bases lay between the germline ends. The V gene's germline CDR1 is LNHDA and CDR2 SQIVND (reference sequence). This entry is derived from a study of T cell changes during pregnancy in multiple sclerosis. The assay was immunoSEQ multiplex PCR, and TCRdb's table has in-frame clones only and misses some. The sample contains some 110,000 clones, approximately 90% of which appear only once. The V call is TRBV19, the J call TRBJ1-1; a possible D gene is TRBD1 (6 bases). The input for sequencing was peripheral blood, taken in the third trimester of pregnancy. The source is a female donor with multiple sclerosis, enrolled in a pregnancy study. For the CDR3, the DNA is TGTGCCAGTAGTGGGGATGGACAGTGGGACACTGAAGCTTTCTTT. Amino acids: CASSGDGQWDTEAFF.